This T cell receptor (beta chain) emerged from a study of identifying expanded T cells in peripheral blood. Study results and caveats: Two-week clone count variance significantly increased as total template count grew.

Sequencing was performed with immunoSEQ multiplex PCR; in TCRdb, only in-frame clones are kept and a portion is missing. The data hold about 94,000 clones, with approximately 86% observed a single time. The CDR3 is made up of 14 amino acids. CDR1 and CDR2 from the germline V gene are SGHDT and YYEEEE. V lost 3 bases to trimming and J lost 4 bases, with 14 bases between them. A remark on this clone: Its antigen remains unknown.

The origin of this receptor is a person between 18 and 75 years old in good health. Sequencing was performed on blood. The chain is built from TRBV5-6 and TRBJ2-7; D unresolved. The DNA for the CDR3 is TGTGCCAGCAGCTCCAGATACGACGCTTACGAGCAGTACTTC. Translating gives CASSSRYDAYEQYF.